Following are 12 T cell receptor beta chains from one sample sequenced in a study of control samples from healthy donors and cancer patients (dated by TCRdb to about 2020). The method behind the library was the immunoSEQ multiplex PCR assay. The table was pulled from immuneACCESS by TCRdb, which kept in-frame rearrangements only. Such tables lose some clones; where checked, under half of the loss comes from unresolved V genes, and the rest has no known cause. The sample table lists 95,000 to 150,000 clones, approximately 91% of them with a count of one. The top ten constitute 7.8% of the sample. Material for sequencing was blood. These receptors originate from a woman aged 18-29 years in good health.

The genes are TRBV7-3 and TRBJ2-5; D possibly matches TRBD1 or TRBD2 (5 bases each). This CDR3 has 13 residues. Germline V lookup: CDR1 SGHTA, CDR2 FQGTGA. V was trimmed by 5 bases and J by 2 bases, leaving 9 bases between them. The DNA of the CDR3 is TGTGCCAGCAGCCGGGGCAGTCAAGAGACCCAGTACTTC. Its protein product is CASSRGSQETQYF.

The chain couples TRBV20-1 to TRBJ1-1; no clear D gene. Germline CDR1 reads DFQATT; CDR2 reads SNEGSKA (reference sequence). V lost 3 bases to trimming and J lost 2 bases, with 16 bases between them. The CDR3 sequence is 15 residues long. CDR3 nucleotide sequence: TGCAGTGCTAGTCTGGGAGGGTATCTTAACACTGAAGCTTTCTTT. The encoded protein is CSASLGGYLNTEAFF.

The V and J genes are TRBV3-1 (or the pseudogene TRBV3-2) and TRBJ2-3; D possibly corresponds to TRBD2 (5 bases). The CDR3 runs to 17 residues. Looked up from germline, CDR1 is LGHDT and CDR2 is YNNKEL (reference sequence). The ends were cut back, 4 bases at V and 2 bases at J, with 19 bases in the middle. The DNA of the CDR3 is TGTGCCAGCAGCCCCCGGGTATTGGGGAGTCTCACAGATACGCAGTATTTT. Translation: CASSPRVLGSLTDTQYF.

The J gene is TRBJ2-1, the V gene TRBV4-3, with 10 bases fitting TRBD2. Germline lookup yields CDR1 LGHNA and CDR2 YSLEER. The V and J ends lost 0 bases and 4 bases, in that order; junction bases with no gene match: 9. The CDR3 is 18 amino acids. The chain's CDR3 is CASSQDLRLAGFYNEQFF. Written as DNA, the CDR3 is TGCGCCAGCAGCCAAGATCTGAGACTAGCGGGCTTTTACAATGAGCAGTTCTTC.

The gene calls are TRBV5-1 and TRBJ2-5; 11 nucleotides match TRBD2. The CDR3 spans 15 residues. Trimming cost V 0 bases and J 7 bases; bases outside gene matches: 5. Germline loops: CDR1 SGHRS, CDR2 YFSETQ. The CDR3 here is CASSLDTGTSGTQYF. The DNA of the CDR3 is TGCGCCAGCAGCTTGGACACCGGGACTAGCGGGACCCAGTACTTC.

This chain links TRBV19 with TRBJ2-3; 12 nucleotides match TRBD2. Germline V gene data show CDR1 as LNHDA and CDR2 as SQIVND (reference sequence). Trimming at V came to 5 bases and at J to 4 bases, leaving 4 bases not matched to a gene. The CDR3 length is 15 residues. CDR3 in amino acids: CASSLGLAGADTQYF. CDR3 DNA sequence: TGTGCCAGTAGTTTGGGACTAGCGGGCGCAGATACGCAGTATTTT.

This clone was picked up one time. This chain links TRBV20-1 with TRBJ2-7; weak D call: TRBD2 (6 bases). The V gene lost 3 bases and the J gene lost 2 bases, with 8 bases spanning the gap. The CDR3 loop spans 12 amino acids. The V gene's germline CDR1 is DFQATT and CDR2 SNEGSKA (reference sequence). For the CDR3, the DNA is TGCAGTGCTAGTCGCGGGACCTACGAGCAGTACTTC. It translates to CSASRGTYEQYF.

V is TRBV6-5 and J is TRBJ2-7; the match to TRBD2 covers 9 bases. The CDR3 consists of 14 residues. J lost 5 bases, V lost 2 bases, and 4 bases had no gene match. The germline V gene has CDR1 MNHEY and CDR2 SVGAGI. The chain's CDR3 is CASSYAGGLDEQYF. DNA of the CDR3: TGTGCCAGCAGTTACGCGGGAGGGTTGGACGAGCAGTACTTC.

V is TRBV2 and J is TRBJ2-7; 9 bases are a match to TRBD1. Trimming at V came to 3 bases and at J to 5 bases, leaving 5 bases not matched to a gene. Germline loops: CDR1 SNHLY, CDR2 FYNNEI. This CDR3 is built from 14 residues. The chain's CDR3 is CASSDPQGANEQYF. CDR3 in DNA: TGTGCCAGCAGTGACCCACAGGGGGCTAACGAGCAGTACTTC.

This chain links TRBV13 with TRBJ1-2, with D hard to call. V lost 4 bases and J 7 bases, leaving 10 bases between the germline ends. This CDR3 is built from 12 residues. CDR1 and CDR2 from the germline V gene are PRHDT and FYEKMQ (reference sequence). The CDR3 protein is CASSSYVPGYTF. The CDR3 DNA is TGTGCCAGCAGCTCCTACGTTCCTGGCTACACCTTC.

V and J are TRBV10-3 and TRBJ2-3, with D unresolved. V was shortened by 6 bases and J by 2 bases, with 12 bases between the two germline ends. This CDR3 has 14 residues. CDR1 and CDR2 from the germline V gene are ENHRY and SYGVKD. The CDR3 sequence is CAISGGQDTDTQYF. The CDR3 DNA follows: TGTGCCATCAGCGGTGGGCAAGACACAGATACGCAGTATTTT.

This chain uses TRBV24-1 with TRBJ2-3, with TRBD1 as a possible D gene (5 bases). The CDR3 runs 13 residues. V lost 6 bases to trimming and J lost 6 bases, with 12 bases between them. Germline CDR1 is KGHDR and CDR2 is SFDVKD. CDR3 in amino acids: CATSRQGADTQYF. The CDR3 bases are TGTGCCACCAGTCGTCAGGGTGCTGATACGCAGTATTTT.